This T cell receptor beta chain was profiled in a study of blood T cell repertoires in COVID-19. Profiled with immunoSEQ multiplex PCR; TCRdb holds only in-frame clones, not every one. The top ten hold 7.8% of the sample, which has approximately 310,000 clones, about 89% seen once. CDR3 length equals 15 residues. Germline CDR1 reads SEHNR; CDR2 reads FQNEAQ (reference sequence). After removal of 4 bases from V and 2 bases from J, the junction contained 2 bases not matched to a gene. The sequenced sample consisted of peripheral blood. This clonotype was sampled from a woman in her forties or fifties who had recovered from COVID-19. The V gene is TRBV7-9, the J gene TRBJ2-3; 11 bases align to TRBD2. The CDR3 DNA reads TGTGCCAGCAGCTCGGGACTAGCGGACACAGATACGCAGTATTTT. Its protein product is CASSSGLADTDTQYF.